The 25 T cell receptor beta chains in this list originate from one sample, sequenced in a study of T cells in Graves' hyperthyroidism and ophthalmopathy. The investigators amplified TCR beta CDR3 regions from RNA transcripts. Carried out on the TCR CDR3, a first-round RT-PCR used the HTBI primer set. TCRdb itself ran the multiplex PCR reads through MiXCR, one entry per CDR3 protein. The sample yields about 380,000 distinct CDR3 sequences, about 14% seen once. Sequenced: blood. The origin of the receptors is a woman between 25 and 40 years old with Graves' ophthalmopathy.

This clonotype was detected many times. The chain carries TRBV12-3 or TRBV12-4 and TRBJ1-2, with D possibly matching TRBD1 (6 bases). This CDR3 region has 15 residues. Trimming shortened V by 8 bases and J by 4 bases, and 20 bases separated the two germline ends. As DNA, the CDR3 is TGTGCCAGCGGTGGGTCCCCCCAGGGGACCTATGGCTACACCTTC. Residues: CASGGSPQGTYGYTF.

This clonotype was seen at least ten times. The chain joins TRBV20-1 to TRBJ2-7; tentative D call: TRBD1 (6 bases). CDR1 and CDR2 from the germline V gene are DFQATT and SNEGSKA (reference sequence). CDR3 length equals 16 residues. Between the trimmed V and J ends, which lost 0 bases and 2 bases, there was a span of 17 bases. CDR3 protein: CSARDSDSEIPYEQYF. The DNA of the CDR3 is TGCAGTGCTAGAGATTCGGACAGCGAGATTCCCTACGAGCAGTACTTC.

This clonotype was observed many times. V and J are TRBV3-1 and TRBJ2-1, with D perhaps TRBD1 (5 bases). The CDR3 covers 14 residues. Trimming stripped 7 bases from V and 0 bases from J, with 10 bases between. The germline V gene has CDR1 LGHDT and CDR2 YNNKEL (reference sequence). This CDR3 is CASTHRSSYNEQFF. The CDR3, as DNA: TGTGCCAGCACCCACAGGAGCTCCTACAATGAGCAGTTCTTC.

This sequence joins TRBV6-1 and TRBJ2-1; TRBD2 matches at 9 bases. Germline V gene lookup returns CDR1 MNHNS and CDR2 SASEGT. This CDR3 has 15 residues. V lost 5 bases to trimming and J lost 4 bases; unmatched junction nucleotides: 6. The CDR3 loop reads CASSRSGGPYNEQFF. Written as DNA, the CDR3 is TGTGCCAGCAGTCGGAGCGGGGGGCCTTACAATGAGCAGTTCTTC.

The table lists this clonotype with many counts. The J gene is TRBJ2-3, the V gene TRBV24-1; D is ambiguous. The CDR3 length is 14 residues. CDR1 KGHDR and CDR2 SFDVKD come from the germline V gene. V was cut by 5 bases and J by 0 bases, with 8 bases left in between. Written as DNA, the CDR3 is TGTGCCACCAGTGGTAAGGTCAGCACAGATACGCAGTATTTT. This translates into CATSGKVSTDTQYF.

This clonotype was recorded many times. This chain joins TRBV30 and TRBJ2-7; tentative D call: TRBD1 (6 bases). Germline lookup yields CDR1 GTSNPN and CDR2 SVGIG (reference sequence). Trimming took 2 bases from V and 1 from J, leaving 18 bases between them. The CDR3 runs 16 residues. CDR3 sequence reads: CAWSLGVTGISYEQYF. For the CDR3, the DNA is TGTGCCTGGAGTTTGGGGGTGACAGGAATTTCCTACGAGCAGTACTTC.

There are many counts of this clonotype. J is TRBJ2-3 and V is TRBV7-2, with D maybe TRBD1 (6 bases). Trimming left V 6 bases short and J 10 bases short, with 14 bases between. The CDR3 totals 12 residues. CDR1 SGHTA and CDR2 FQGNSA come from the germline V gene. Here the CDR3 reads CASSTPGHPQYF. Here the CDR3 DNA reads TGTGCCAGCAGTACTCCGGGACACCCGCAGTATTTT. Supplemented by reference TRBV7-2 and TRBJ2-3, the full variable domain reads GAGVSQSPSNKVTEKGKDVELRCDPISGHTALYWYRQSLGQGLEFLIYFQGNSAPDKSGLPSDRFSAERTGGSVSTLTIQRTQQEDSAVYLCASSTPGHPQYFGPGTRLTVL.

This clonotype was seen repeatedly, ten times or more. The chain joins TRBV14 to TRBJ1-1, with D hard to call. Germline V gene data show CDR1 as SGHDN and CDR2 as FVKESK. Trimming stripped 3 bases from V and 8 bases from J, with 16 bases between. The CDR3 has 14 residues. The CDR3 spells CASSHALGSPEAFF. The CDR3 DNA sequence: TGTGCCAGCAGCCACGCTCTGGGCAGCCCGGAAGCTTTCTTT.

This clonotype has ten or more counts. This chain connects TRBV3-1 to TRBJ2-5; D not certain. V lost 4 bases, J lost 1 base, and 13 bases lay in between. The CDR3 length is 15 residues. Germline V CDR1 and CDR2: LGHDT, YNNKEL (reference sequence). CDR3 region: CASSPTPWAQETQYF. CDR3 nucleotides: TGTGCCAGCAGCCCTACTCCGTGGGCCCAAGAGACCCAGTACTTC.

In this sample, this clonotype turned up a few times. The V call is TRBV7-9, the J call TRBJ2-1, with TRBD2 identical over 8 bases. V was pared by 8 bases and J by 5 bases, with 14 bases of the junction left unmatched. Per the germline V gene, CDR1 is SEHNR and CDR2 is FQNEAQ (reference sequence). The CDR3 runs 16 residues. For the CDR3, the DNA is TGTGCCAGCTTCCAAACTCTCGCGGGGGGTGACAATGAGCAGTTCTTC. Its protein product is CASFQTLAGGDNEQFF. Drawing the rest from reference TRBV7-9 and TRBJ2-1, the complete variable domain is DTGVSQNPRHKITKRGQNVTFRCDPISEHNRLYWYRQTLGQGPEFLTYFQNEAQLEKSRLLSDRFSAERPKGSFSTLEIQRTEQGDSAMYLCASFQTLAGGDNEQFFGPGTRLTVL.

The rearrangement uses TRBV15 and TRBJ2-2; TRBD1 matches at 8 bases. Per germline, CDR1 LNHNV and CDR2 YYDKDF (reference sequence). The V segment lost 5 bases and the J segment 5 bases; nucleotides outside the gene matches: 7. This CDR3 has 15 amino acids. Here the CDR3 reads CATSLDRGFTGELFF. CDR3 DNA: TGTGCCACCAGCCTTGACAGGGGCTTTACCGGGGAGCTGTTTTTT. Supplemented by reference TRBV15 and TRBJ2-2, the full variable domain reads DAMVIQNPRYQVTQFGKPVTLSCSQTLNHNVMYWYQQKSSQAPKLLFHYYDKDFNNEADTPDNFQSRRPNTSFCFLDIRSPGLGDTAMYLCATSLDRGFTGELFFGEGSRLTVL.

Remarks on this clonotype: This sequence may be a read error, since a much larger clone differs from it by one base. The chain is built from TRBV10-1 and TRBJ2-1; no clear D. The CDR3 is 14 residues long. CDR1 is WNHNN and CDR2 is SYGVQD in the germline V gene (reference sequence). V was pared by 4 bases and J by 0 bases, with 7 bases between. The CDR3, as DNA: TGCGCCAGCAGTGCTGGCGACTCCTACAATGAGCAGTTCTTC. It translates to CASSAGDSYNEQFF.

This clonotype was found many times. The J gene is TRBJ2-1, the V gene TRBV6-2 or TRBV6-3; TRBD2 aligns across 9 bases. This CDR3 has 17 amino acids. Trimming at V came to 3 bases and at J to 4 bases, leaving 10 bases not matched to a gene. CDR1 is MNHEY, CDR2 SVGEGT, per germline. The CDR3 loop reads CASSYLGGGALYNEQFF. As DNA, the CDR3 is TGTGCCAGCAGTTATCTTGGCGGGGGGGCCTTATACAATGAGCAGTTCTTC.

The table lists this clonotype with a few counts. J is TRBJ2-1 and V is TRBV10-3; 8 nucleotides line up with TRBD2. The germline V gene has CDR1 ENHRY and CDR2 SYGVKD. V shed 7 bases and J 6 bases; nucleotides not matched to a gene: 11. The CDR3 spans 15 residues. This chain's CDR3 is CAIMGIGGEINEQFF. The CDR3 DNA is TGTGCCATCATGGGGATCGGGGGGGAAATCAATGAGCAGTTCTTC.

This clonotype was seen only once. The chain recombines TRBV20-1 with TRBJ1-2; 8 positions match TRBD1. CDR3 length equals 13 residues. Trimming cost V 6 bases and J 4 bases; bases outside gene matches: 7. Germline assignment: CDR1 DFQATT and CDR2 SNEGSKA (reference sequence). CDR3 sequence: CSAVEDRGYGYTF. The CDR3 DNA sequence: TGCAGTGCCGTCGAAGACAGGGGCTATGGCTACACCTTC.

Ten or more counts support this clonotype. The J gene is TRBJ1-2, the V gene TRBV28, with 7 bases matching TRBD1. The CDR3 runs 13 residues. The V gene's germline CDR1 is MDHEN and CDR2 SYDVKM. V shed 11 bases, J shed 5 bases, and the junction held 11 bases outside the gene matches. DNA for the CDR3: TGTGCCTTACAACCGGGACAGACATATGGCTACACCTTC. Protein: CALQPGQTYGYTF.

The CDR3: CASSIRTGVGEKLFF. CDR3 in DNA: TGTGCCAGCAGCATTAGGACAGGGGTTGGAGAAAAACTGTTTTTT. The J gene is TRBJ1-4, the V gene TRBV9, with TRBD1 matching 9 bases. The CDR3 totals 15 residues. The V gene's germline CDR1 is SGDLS and CDR2 YYNGEE. The ends lost 4 bases at V and 8 bases at J; junction bases unmatched: 9.

The table lists this clonotype with many counts. The chain has TRBV6-1 and TRBJ1-5, with 11 bases aligning to TRBD1. Germline V lookup: CDR1 MNHNS, CDR2 SASEGT. The J segment lost 7 bases and the V segment lost 6 bases, leaving 11 bases of the junction unmatched. The CDR3 runs 16 residues. DNA of the CDR3: TGTGCCAGCAGCGAGTCCGGACAGGGGGCAATCCAGCCCCAGCATTTT. It yields the protein CASSESGQGAIQPQHF.

The table lists this clonotype with many counts. The V call is TRBV3-1, the J call TRBJ1-2; D is ambiguous. From germline, CDR1 is LGHDT and CDR2 YNNKEL (reference sequence). V was clipped by 1 base and J by 6 bases, with 12 bases between them. There are 14 residues in the CDR3. As DNA, the CDR3 is TGTGCCAGCAGCCAAGTTGTTAAGGTGGATGGCTACACCTTC. It translates to CASSQVVKVDGYTF.

This clonotype has a count of ten or more. The rearrangement links TRBV7-2 to TRBJ2-5, with D possibly being TRBD2 (6 bases). CDR1 SGHTA and CDR2 FQGNSA come from the germline V gene. V gave up 8 bases and J gave up 5 bases, with 9 bases separating them. The CDR3 consists of 11 residues. CDR3 bases: TGTGCCAGCGGGGGGAGGGAGACCCAGTACTTC. As protein: CASGGRETQYF.

This clonotype was observed at least ten times. This chain uses TRBV27 with TRBJ2-5, with no clear D. Trimming shortened V by 2 bases and J by 4 bases, and 8 bases separated the two germline ends. CDR1 is MNHEY and CDR2 is SMNVEV in the germline V gene (reference sequence). The CDR3 consists of 13 residues. CDR3 coding DNA: TGTGCCAGCAGTTTAAGTGCGGTAGAGACCCAGTACTTC. Encoded protein: CASSLSAVETQYF.

In its sample, this clonotype was seen many times. The chain carries TRBV20-1 and TRBJ1-1; D unresolved. This CDR3 has 13 amino acids. Germline lookup yields CDR1 DFQATT and CDR2 SNEGSKA (reference sequence). V lost 7 bases and J lost 4, with 16 bases in between. The CDR3 DNA reads as TGCAGTGTTTCACGGCGGGGTGGCACTGAAGCTTTCTTT. Its translation: CSVSRRGGTEAFF.

This clonotype has ten or more counts. The chain has TRBV4-1 and TRBJ2-2; D is uncertain. V lost 0 bases to trimming and J lost 1 base, with 3 bases between them. Germline V gene lookup returns CDR1 MGHRA and CDR2 YSYEKL. The CDR3 length is 14 residues. The CDR3 nucleotides are TGCGCCAGCAGCCAAGAGGAGAACACCGGGGAGCTGTTTTTT. This translates into CASSQEENTGELFF.

This clonotype was recorded a few times. The chain has TRBV6-1 and TRBJ2-7, with D perhaps TRBD1 or TRBD2 (6 bases each). Trimming cost V 6 bases and J 5 bases, with 14 bases left between them. CDR1 and CDR2 from the germline V gene are MNHNS and SASEGT. This CDR3 is 13 amino acids long. DNA for the CDR3: TGTGCCAGCAGCCTGACGGGGGCCCACGAGCAGTACTTC. This codes for CASSLTGAHEQYF.

This clonotype was seen repeatedly, ten times or more. The V gene is TRBV6-1, the J gene TRBJ1-2, with D unclear. The CDR3 is made up of 11 amino acids. Germline loops: CDR1 MNHNS, CDR2 SASEGT. With 10 bases removed from V and 4 bases from J, the gap between germline ends came to 10 bases. The CDR3 DNA sequence: TGTGCCACCAACAAAGCCTATGGCTACACCTTC. This sequence encodes CATNKAYGYTF.